This TCR beta chain was captured in a study of technical replicates of blood from several donors. This table comes from immunoSEQ multiplex PCR, and its TCRdb copy is limited to in-frame clones, with some not included. The sample contains about 81,000 clones, roughly 96% of which appear only once. The CDR3 extends over 14 amino acids. Germline CDR1 reads MNHEY; CDR2 reads SVGAGI. With V trimmed by 4 bases and J by 9 bases, 6 bases remained unmatched. The chain employs TRBV6-5 and TRBJ2-1; 10 bases fit TRBD1. Sequences were obtained from T cells isolated from PBMCs. This TCR came from a human donor in good health. DNA of the CDR3: TGTGCCAGCAGTTTAAGGACAGGGGGTATTGAGCAGTTCTTC. This sequence encodes CASSLRTGGIEQFF.